The rows below give T cell receptor beta chains drawn from one sample of a study of blood T cell repertoires in COVID-19. Data came from immunoSEQ multiplex PCR; TCRdb stores just in-frame clones and leaves some out. This table has about 250,000 clones, about 89% appearing once. The sample consisted of peripheral blood. Source of these receptors: a man between 25 and 39 years old with acute or convalescent COVID-19. The CDR3 runs from the conserved cysteine through the conserved F or W. The D gene is left open where the match is weak. Size tells how often a clone was seen (once, few, many) or the class of an expanded clone, and some rows leave it out.

few,TRBJ2-5,TRBV3-1/TRBV3-2,TRBD2,TGTGCCAGCAGCTCCGGAGCACTAGCGGGGGGTTCTTACTTC,CASSSGALAGGSYF
.,TRBJ1-2,TRBV6-5,TRBD1,TGTGCCAGCAGTTACGACAGGGCAGGAGGGCTCTATGGCTACACCTTC,CASSYDRAGGLYGYTF
.,TRBJ2-7,TRBV6-5,TRBD1,TGTGCCAGCAGTATCCGGGACAGGGGGGCCCACGAGCAGTACTTC,CASSIRDRGAHEQYF
.,TRBJ2-1,TRBV28,TRBD2,TGTGCCAGCAGTTTATTCGGGACTAGCGGCTACAATGAGCAGTTCTTC,CASSLFGTSGYNEQFF
.,TRBJ2-2,TRBV9,TRBD2,TGTGCCAGGATTAGACTAGCATGTGCCGGGGAGCTGTTTTTT,CARIRLACAGELFF
.,TRBJ1-4,TRBV6-5,.,TGTGCCAGCAGCCTCGGACACCTTAATGAAAAACTGTTTTTT,CASSLGHLNEKLFF
.,TRBJ1-2,TRBV4-1,TRBD1,TGCGCCAGCAGCCAACTCGCAGGGGGTTACTATGGCTACACCTTC,CASSQLAGGYYGYTF
.,TRBJ1-2,TRBV29-1,TRBD1,TGCAGCGTTAGGACAGGGAGGACCTATGGCTACACCTTC,CSVRTGRTYGYTF
.,TRBJ2-6,TRBV5-1,TRBD1,TGCGCCAGCAGCTTGGCTCTATTGGGGACAGTTCTCACTGGGGCCAACGTCCTGACTTTC,CASSLALLGTVLTGANVLTF
.,TRBJ1-6,TRBV2,.,TGTGCCAGCAGTGATCCTTCCCATTCACCCCTCCACTTT,CASSDPSHSPLHF
.,TRBJ1-1,TRBV3-1/TRBV3-2,.,TGTGCCAGCAGCCCCCCTGCCCGGGACACTGAAGCTTTCTTT,CASSPPARDTEAFF
.,TRBJ1-2,TRBV6-5,TRBD1,TGTGCCAGCACCCCACAGGGGAACTACTATGGCTACACCTTC,CASTPQGNYYGYTF
once,TRBJ1-1,TRBV12-5,.,TGTGCTAGTGGTTCAGGGGTCCTGGCCACTGAAGCTTTCTTT,CASGSGVLATEAFF
.,TRBJ2-3,TRBV7-2,TRBD2,TGTGCCAGCAGCTTAGCAGGGACTAGGGGCACAGATACGCAGTATTTT,CASSLAGTRGTDTQYF
once,TRBJ2-2,TRBV5-4,TRBD2,TGTGCCAGCAGTTCGACTAGCGGGGGACTTAACACCGGGGAGCTGTTTTTT,CASSSTSGGLNTGELFF
.,TRBJ2-3,TRBV6-1,TRBD2,TGTGCCAGCAGTGTTGCGACTAGCGGGAGGACAGATACGCAGTATTTT,CASSVATSGRTDTQYF
.,TRBJ2-1,TRBV10-3,TRBD1,TGTGCCATCAGTAGAGGACAGGGCCGCGGGTTCTTC,CAISRGQGRGFF
.,TRBJ2-2,TRBV29-1,TRBD1,TGCAGCGTTCGGGACAGGGTCAACACCGGGGAGCTGTTTTTT,CSVRDRVNTGELFF
.,TRBJ2-7,TRBV28,.,TGTGCCAGCAGATATTCGACAGCTAACTACGAGCAGTACTTC,CASRYSTANYEQYF
.,TRBJ1-1,TRBV18,TRBD1,TGTGCCAGCTCACCCCCGATGGGACAGGGGAGTGAAGCTTTCTTT,CASSPPMGQGSEAFF
few,TRBJ1-6,TRBV4-2,TRBD1,TGTGCCAGCAGCCAGGTAGGACAGGGTAATTCACCCCTCCACTTT,CASSQVGQGNSPLHF
.,TRBJ2-1,TRBV7-9,.,TGTGCCAGCAGCTTTTTGCCCCTTGGGGCAGGGGCCCACAATGAGCAGTTCTTC,CASSFLPLGAGAHNEQFF
few,TRBJ1-1,TRBV2,.,TGTGCCAGCAGTGCTACAGTGAACACTGAAGCTTTCTTT,CASSATVNTEAFF
.,TRBJ2-5,TRBV6-6,TRBD2,TGTGCCAGCAGCAGGACTAGCGGACCCCAAGAGACCCAGTACTTC,CASSRTSGPQETQYF
.,TRBJ2-7,TRBV24-1,TRBD1,TGTGCCACCAGGCCAGGGAACAGGGGAAGCTCCTACGAGCAGTACTTC,CATRPGNRGSSYEQYF
once,TRBJ2-7,TRBV2,TRBD2,TGTGCCAGCAAAAGAGCGGGGGGTGGCTACGAGCAGTACTTC,CASKRAGGGYEQYF
once,TRBJ2-3,TRBV12-3/TRBV12-4,.,TGTGCCAGCAGTCAGACTAGGTCGCAGTATTTT,CASSQTRSQYF
.,TRBJ2-3,TRBV14,TRBD1,TGTGCCAGCAGCCAAGAGACAGGGGCAGATACGCAGTATTTT,CASSQETGADTQYF
.,TRBJ2-5,TRBV7-9,.,TGTGCCAGCAGCCTAGGGACAACCCCAAAGCAAGAGGCCCAGTACTTC,CASSLGTTPKQEAQYF
.,TRBJ1-2,TRBV18,.,TGTGCCAGCGGAGACAAACCGACAGGAACAAATGGCTACACCTTC,CASGDKPTGTNGYTF
.,TRBJ1-1,TRBV5-1,TRBD1,TGCGCCAGCAGCTTGAAAGTGACAGGGGGCAAAGCTTTCTTT,CASSLKVTGGKAFF
.,TRBJ1-5,TRBV19,.,TGTGCCAGTAGAGATCGGGCAGGGATTCAGCCCCAGCATTTT,CASRDRAGIQPQHF
.,TRBJ2-3,TRBV19,TRBD2,TGTGCCACCTCCTCCGGGACTAGAGGGGATACGCAGTATTTT,CATSSGTRGDTQYF
.,TRBJ1-5,TRBV24-1,.,TGTGCCACCAGTGAATTATACGGGGGAGGAAGCAATCAGCCCCAGCATTTT,CATSELYGGGSNQPQHF
once,TRBJ1-2,TRBV19,.,TGTGCCAGTAGTATTCGCGATTATGGCTACACCTTC,CASSIRDYGYTF
.,TRBJ2-3,TRBV12-2,.,TGTGCAAGTCGCTCCGAGCGGGAGTTTTTTGTCGGAGATACGCAGTATTTT,CASRSEREFFVGDTQYF
.,TRBJ1-6,TRBV7-9,TRBD1,TGTGCCAGCAGCCGGGACAGGGGAAATTCACCCCTCCACTTT,CASSRDRGNSPLHF
.,TRBJ1-3,TRBV19,.,TGTGCCAGTGGAGGGCTAAATCCTGGAAACACCATATATTTT,CASGGLNPGNTIYF
.,TRBJ2-2,TRBV2,.,TGTGCCAGCGGCCGACAGGATTTCACCGGGGAGCTGTTTTTT,CASGRQDFTGELFF
.,TRBJ1-2,TRBV13,.,TGTGCCAGCAGCCTATACAGGGCTAACTATGGCTACACCTTC,CASSLYRANYGYTF
.,TRBJ2-2,TRBV28,.,TGTGCCAGCACAGGGCGGAACACCGGGGAGCTGTTTTTT,CASTGRNTGELFF
.,TRBJ2-7,TRBV28,TRBD1,TGTGCCAGCAGTTTAGGGACAGGCGAGCAGTACTTC,CASSLGTGEQYF
.,TRBJ1-6,TRBV6-5,.,TGTGCCAGCAGGGGATTCGGGGGTAGGGGTTCACCCCTCCACTTT,CASRGFGGRGSPLHF
.,TRBJ2-5,TRBV7-2,.,TGTGCCAGCAGCTACCTACAGGCGCGTGGGGAGACCCAGTACTTC,CASSYLQARGETQYF
.,TRBJ1-5,TRBV11-2,.,TGTGCCAGCAGCTTTTCAGGGGATCAGCCCCAGCATTTT,CASSFSGDQPQHF
few,TRBJ2-1,TRBV6-6,TRBD1,TGTGCCAGCAGACCTGGACAGGGCTCCTACAATGAGCAGTTCTTC,CASRPGQGSYNEQFF
.,TRBJ1-3,TRBV6-5,TRBD1,TGTGCCAGCAGGCCGGACAGGGGGCGCTTAACCATATATTTT,CASRPDRGRLTIYF
.,TRBJ2-1,TRBV6-6,.,TGTGCCAGCAGTAGCGGGTTTAATGAGCAGTTCTTC,CASSSGFNEQFF
.,TRBJ1-1,TRBV12-3/TRBV12-4,TRBD1,TGTGCCAGCAGGACCCAGGACAGGTTTGAAGCTTTCTTT,CASRTQDRFEAFF
once,TRBJ1-4,TRBV29-1,.,TGCAGCGCAGCGGGTGGCGAAGCAACTAATGAAAAACTGTTTTTT,CSAAGGEATNEKLFF
once,TRBJ2-2,TRBV3-1/TRBV3-2,TRBD1,TGTGCCAGCAGCACCGGGACAGGGTACACCGGGGAGCTGTTTTTT,CASSTGTGYTGELFF
.,TRBJ1-2,TRBV13,.,TGTGCCAGCAGCTTAGGTATGGGCTACACCTTC,CASSLGMGYTF
few,TRBJ2-2,TRBV11-2,.,TGTGCCAGCAGCTTAGTCGCCGGGTCCAGCGGGGAGCTGTTTTTT,CASSLVAGSSGELFF
.,TRBJ2-5,TRBV1,.,TGCACCAGCAGCCGCCGGGAGACCCAGTACTTC,CTSSRRETQYF
.,TRBJ2-7,TRBV27,TRBD1,TGTGCCAGCAGGCCGGGACAGGAGAACGAGCAGTACTTC,CASRPGQENEQYF